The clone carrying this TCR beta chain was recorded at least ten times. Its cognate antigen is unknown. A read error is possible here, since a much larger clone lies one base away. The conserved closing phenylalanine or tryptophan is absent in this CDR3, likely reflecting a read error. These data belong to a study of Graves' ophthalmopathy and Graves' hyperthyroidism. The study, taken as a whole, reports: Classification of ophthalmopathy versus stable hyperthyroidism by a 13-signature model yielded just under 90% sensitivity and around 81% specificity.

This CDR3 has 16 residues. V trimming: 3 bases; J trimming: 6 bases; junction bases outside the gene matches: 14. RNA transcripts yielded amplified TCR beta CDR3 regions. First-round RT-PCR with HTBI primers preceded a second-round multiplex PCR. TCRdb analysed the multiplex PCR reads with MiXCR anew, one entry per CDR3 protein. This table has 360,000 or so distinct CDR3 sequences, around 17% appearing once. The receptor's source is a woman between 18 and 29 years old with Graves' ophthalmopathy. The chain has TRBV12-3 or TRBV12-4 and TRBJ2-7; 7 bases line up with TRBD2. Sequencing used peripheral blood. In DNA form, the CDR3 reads TGTGCCAGCAGTTTCTACCAAGCGGGGAGCCCCTCCGAGCAGTACTCC. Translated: CASSFYQAGSPSEQYS.